The 4 T cell receptor beta chains listed next were all sequenced from one sample in a study of identical twins. TCRdb itself ran the 5' RACE reads through MiXCR, one entry per CDR3 protein. This table holds around 490,000 distinct CDR3 sequences, more than 20% found once. These data are also associated with another study on yellow fever vaccine responses in identical twins.

Sequenced sample: CD4+ T cells sorted from blood. These receptors were collected from a woman aged 18 to 35 in good health.

This clonotype was detected only a few times. This sequence joins TRBV3-1 and TRBJ2-7, with D hard to call. The CDR3 runs to 16 residues. V shed 0 bases and J shed 1 base, with 13 bases lying between them. Germline CDR1 LGHDT, CDR2 YNNKEL (reference sequence). CDR3 loop: CASSQDYTQPSYEQYF. The CDR3 nucleotides read TGTGCCAGCAGCCAAGACTATACCCAACCTTCCTACGAGCAGTACTTC.

V gene TRBV20-1 combines with J gene TRBJ2-7; the match to TRBD2 covers 7 bases. The CDR3 loop spans 14 amino acids. Germline V gene sequence: CDR1 DFQATT, CDR2 SNEGSKA (reference sequence). Trimming took 6 bases from V and 4 from J; bases not matched to a gene: 12. The CDR3 nucleotides are TGCAGTGCCGAAAAAAATAAACTAGCGTACGAGCAGTACTTC. Residues: CSAEKNKLAYEQYF.

The J gene is TRBJ2-7, the V gene TRBV15; 11 positions agree with TRBD1. V lost 8 bases, J lost 2 bases, and 5 bases stayed unmatched. The CDR3 is 14 residues long. In germline, CDR1 is LNHNV, CDR2 YYDKDF (reference sequence). The DNA of the CDR3 is TGTGCCACCCGCCGGGACAGGGGGGCCTACGAGCAGTACGTC. Translating gives CATRRDRGAYEQYV.

This clonotype was recorded once. The chain recombines TRBV24-1 with TRBJ2-1; TRBD1 matches at 9 bases. CDR3 size: 15 residues. J gave up 7 bases and V 3 bases, and 6 bases lay outside the gene matches. In germline, CDR1 is KGHDR, CDR2 SFDVKD. The CDR3 region has the DNA TGTGCCACCAGTGATGGGACAGGGACCTTGAATGAGCAGTTCTTC. This codes for CATSDGTGTLNEQFF.